A selection of T cell receptor beta chains follows, all from one sample in a study of blood T cell repertoires in COVID-19. The assay was immunoSEQ multiplex PCR, and TCRdb's table has in-frame clones only and misses some. The top ten hold approximately 9.3% of the sample, which has around 390,000 clones, approximately 87% seen once. Source material: PBMCs or T cells enriched from blood (not recorded which). These receptor sequences come from a woman aged 50 to 60 who had recovered from COVID-19. Both conserved end residues are part of each CDR3. The D gene is left open where the match is weak. A clone size is listed for some rows: how often the clone was seen (once, few, many), or a class if it is expanded.

d_gene: TRBD1; abundance: once; v_gene: TRBV10-3; j_gene: TRBJ1-3; CDR3aa: CAISESSTGVDTIYF; CDR3nt: TGTGCCATCAGTGAGTCAAGCACAGGGGTGGACACCATATATTTT
d_gene: TRBD1; abundance: NA; v_gene: TRBV12-5; j_gene: TRBJ1-1; CDR3aa: CASGPQGRFRAEAFF; CDR3nt: TGTGCTAGTGGCCCACAGGGGAGGTTTAGGGCTGAAGCTTTCTTT
d_gene: TRBD1; abundance: NA; v_gene: TRBV7-2; j_gene: TRBJ1-1; CDR3aa: CASSPRQGGAFF; CDR3nt: TGTGCCAGCAGCCCAAGACAGGGAGGAGCTTTCTTT
d_gene: TRBD2; abundance: NA; v_gene: TRBV19; j_gene: TRBJ2-7; CDR3aa: CASRERGVSYEQYF; CDR3nt: TGTGCCAGTAGAGAGCGGGGGGTCTCCTACGAGCAGTACTTC
d_gene: NA; abundance: NA; v_gene: TRBV2; j_gene: TRBJ2-2; CDR3aa: CASSDSENTGELFF; CDR3nt: TGTGCCAGCAGTGACTCAGAGAACACCGGGGAGCTGTTTTTT
d_gene: NA; abundance: NA; v_gene: TRBV4-2; j_gene: TRBJ1-2; CDR3aa: CASSQERTGVRLYGYTF; CDR3nt: TGTGCCAGCAGCCAAGAGAGAACGGGGGTGCGCCTCTATGGCTACACCTTC
d_gene: TRBD1; abundance: NA; v_gene: TRBV15; j_gene: TRBJ1-2; CDR3aa: CATSLEGRGLGYTF; CDR3nt: TGTGCCACCAGCCTAGAGGGCAGGGGGCTTGGCTACACCTTC
d_gene: NA; abundance: NA; v_gene: TRBV5-8; j_gene: TRBJ1-2; CDR3aa: CASSLGASTVRYGYTF; CDR3nt: TGTGCCAGCAGCTTGGGCGCGTCGACAGTGCGTTATGGCTACACCTTC
d_gene: NA; abundance: NA; v_gene: TRBV28; j_gene: TRBJ1-4; CDR3aa: CASSFGGNSNEKLFF; CDR3nt: TGTGCCAGCAGTTTTGGAGGGAACTCTAATGAAAAACTGTTTTTT
d_gene: NA; abundance: NA; v_gene: TRBV19; j_gene: TRBJ1-6; CDR3aa: CASDLGDTSNSPLHF; CDR3nt: TGTGCCAGTGACCTCGGGGACACGAGTAATTCACCCCTCCACTTT
d_gene: TRBD1; abundance: NA; v_gene: TRBV3-1/TRBV3-2; j_gene: TRBJ1-6; CDR3aa: CASSSRTGVTPLHF; CDR3nt: TGTGCCAGCAGCTCGAGGACAGGGGTTACACCCCTCCACTTT
d_gene: TRBD1; abundance: NA; v_gene: TRBV6-5; j_gene: TRBJ1-2; CDR3aa: CASSSGQGGGYTF; CDR3nt: TGTGCCAGCAGTTCCGGACAGGGCGGTGGCTACACCTTC
d_gene: NA; abundance: NA; v_gene: TRBV9; j_gene: TRBJ1-3; CDR3aa: CASSVDPLGAQGGNTIYF; CDR3nt: TGTGCCAGCAGCGTAGATCCCCTGGGGGCACAGGGTGGAAACACCATATATTTT
d_gene: NA; abundance: NA; v_gene: TRBV6-5; j_gene: TRBJ1-2; CDR3aa: CASIPAHRLDYGYTF; CDR3nt: TGTGCCAGCATACCCGCCCACCGCTTAGACTATGGCTACACCTTC
d_gene: NA; abundance: once; v_gene: TRBV6-5; j_gene: TRBJ1-1; CDR3aa: CASRDPARVNTEAFF; CDR3nt: TGTGCCAGCAGGGACCCGGCCAGGGTGAACACTGAAGCTTTCTTT
d_gene: TRBD1; abundance: few; v_gene: TRBV11-1; j_gene: TRBJ2-7; CDR3aa: CASSFGTGDYEQYF; CDR3nt: TGTGCCAGCAGCTTCGGGACAGGGGACTACGAGCAGTACTTC
d_gene: NA; abundance: NA; v_gene: TRBV4-3; j_gene: TRBJ2-4; CDR3aa: CASSQDTGRVDKNIQYF; CDR3nt: TGCGCCAGCAGCCAAGATACAGGGAGGGTGGACAAAAACATTCAGTACTTC
d_gene: NA; abundance: NA; v_gene: TRBV2; j_gene: TRBJ1-1; CDR3aa: CASSDGQGSTEAFF; CDR3nt: TGTGCCAGCAGTGACGGTCAGGGAAGTACTGAAGCTTTCTTT
d_gene: NA; abundance: NA; v_gene: TRBV19; j_gene: TRBJ2-3; CDR3aa: CASSLQAGEAYTQYF; CDR3nt: TGTGCCAGTAGCCTACAGGCTGGAGAGGCCTATACGCAGTATTTT
d_gene: NA; abundance: NA; v_gene: TRBV28; j_gene: TRBJ1-5; CDR3aa: CASSLVRYQPQHF; CDR3nt: TGTGCCAGCAGTTTAGTGCGGTACCAGCCCCAGCATTTT
d_gene: TRBD1; abundance: NA; v_gene: TRBV5-8; j_gene: TRBJ1-2; CDR3aa: CASSPGQGNYGYTF; CDR3nt: TGTGCCAGCAGCCCGGGACAGGGTAACTATGGCTACACCTTC
d_gene: NA; abundance: NA; v_gene: TRBV5-1; j_gene: TRBJ1-2; CDR3aa: CASSPWEPDYGYTF; CDR3nt: TGCGCCAGCAGCCCTTGGGAGCCAGACTATGGCTACACCTTC
d_gene: NA; abundance: NA; v_gene: TRBV13; j_gene: TRBJ2-7; CDR3aa: CASSDNRASSYEQYF; CDR3nt: TGTGCCAGCAGCGACAACAGGGCCTCCTCCTACGAGCAGTACTTC
d_gene: TRBD1; abundance: NA; v_gene: TRBV18; j_gene: TRBJ1-4; CDR3aa: CASSSPGQPNEKLFF; CDR3nt: TGTGCCAGCTCATCTCCGGGACAGCCCAATGAAAAACTGTTTTTT
d_gene: NA; abundance: NA; v_gene: TRBV28; j_gene: TRBJ1-2; CDR3aa: CASSQGRGSNYGYTF; CDR3nt: TGTGCCAGCAGTCAAGGGAGGGGTTCTAACTATGGCTACACCTTC
d_gene: NA; abundance: NA; v_gene: TRBV29-1; j_gene: TRBJ2-7; CDR3aa: CSVDGVKGAESYEQYF; CDR3nt: TGCAGCGTTGACGGTGTTAAAGGAGCCGAGTCCTACGAGCAGTACTTC
d_gene: TRBD1; abundance: NA; v_gene: TRBV28; j_gene: TRBJ1-3; CDR3aa: CASSTRQGTHTIYF; CDR3nt: TGTGCCAGCAGCACTCGACAGGGGACGCACACCATATATTTT
d_gene: NA; abundance: NA; v_gene: TRBV11-2; j_gene: TRBJ1-5; CDR3aa: CASSPAGLRQPQHF; CDR3nt: TGTGCCAGCAGCCCTGCGGGTTTACGTCAGCCCCAGCATTTT
d_gene: NA; abundance: NA; v_gene: TRBV14; j_gene: TRBJ2-1; CDR3aa: CASSQDQGPYNEQFF; CDR3nt: TGTGCCAGCAGCCAAGACCAGGGCCCCTACAATGAGCAGTTCTTC
d_gene: NA; abundance: NA; v_gene: TRBV5-1; j_gene: TRBJ1-2; CDR3aa: CASSLAAGNLRGYTF; CDR3nt: TGCGCCAGCAGCTTGGCAGCAGGGAACCTACGTGGCTACACCTTC
d_gene: TRBD2; abundance: NA; v_gene: TRBV2; j_gene: TRBJ2-3; CDR3aa: CASSEASGGASDTQYF; CDR3nt: TGTGCCAGCAGTGAGGCTAGCGGGGGGGCCTCAGATACGCAGTATTTT
d_gene: NA; abundance: NA; v_gene: TRBV7-8; j_gene: TRBJ1-5; CDR3aa: CASSRSGGWVRQPQHF; CDR3nt: TGTGCCAGCAGCCGAAGTGGGGGGTGGGTTCGACAGCCCCAGCATTTT
d_gene: TRBD1; abundance: NA; v_gene: TRBV27; j_gene: TRBJ1-5; CDR3aa: CASRGTGFTGNQPQHF; CDR3nt: TGTGCCTCAAGGGGGACAGGGTTCACGGGCAATCAGCCCCAGCATTTT
d_gene: NA; abundance: NA; v_gene: TRBV12-3/TRBV12-4; j_gene: TRBJ1-1; CDR3aa: CASSPADEAFF; CDR3nt: TGTGCCAGCAGCCCCGCGGATGAAGCTTTCTTT
d_gene: NA; abundance: NA; v_gene: TRBV10-3; j_gene: TRBJ1-2; CDR3aa: CAMVDSPTGYGYTF; CDR3nt: TGTGCCATGGTGGACAGCCCCACGGGCTATGGCTACACCTTC
d_gene: NA; abundance: NA; v_gene: TRBV29-1; j_gene: TRBJ2-7; CDR3aa: CSVVPTPYEQYF; CDR3nt: TGCAGCGTTGTCCCTACCCCCTACGAGCAGTACTTC